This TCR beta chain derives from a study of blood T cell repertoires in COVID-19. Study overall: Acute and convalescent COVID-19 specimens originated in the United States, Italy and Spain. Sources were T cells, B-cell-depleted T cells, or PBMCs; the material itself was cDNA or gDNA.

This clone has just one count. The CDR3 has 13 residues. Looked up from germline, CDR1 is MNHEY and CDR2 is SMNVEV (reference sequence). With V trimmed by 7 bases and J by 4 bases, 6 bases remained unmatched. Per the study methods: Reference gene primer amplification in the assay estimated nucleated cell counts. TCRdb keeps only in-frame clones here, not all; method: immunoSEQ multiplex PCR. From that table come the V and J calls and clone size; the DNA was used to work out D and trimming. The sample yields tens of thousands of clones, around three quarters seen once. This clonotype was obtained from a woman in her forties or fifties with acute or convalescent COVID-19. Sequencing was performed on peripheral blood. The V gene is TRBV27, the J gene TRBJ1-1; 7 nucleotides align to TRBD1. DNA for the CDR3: TGTGCCAGCATCACACGGACAGGCACTGAAGCTTTCTTT. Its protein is CASITRTGTEAFF.